These 19 T cell receptor beta chains share one sample of origin, sequenced in a study of blood T cell repertoires in COVID-19. Clones were read by immunoSEQ multiplex PCR, and TCRdb kept only the in-frame ones, dropping some. The sample includes over 200,000 clones, about 84% seen only once; the top ten take about 1.8%. Sequenced sample: PBMCs or T cells enriched from blood (not recorded which). The receptor set was obtained from a man between 60 and 75 years old who had recovered from COVID-19.

V gene TRBV7-2 combines with J gene TRBJ1-2; maybe TRBD1 (6 bases). Trimming took 2 bases from V and 4 from J, leaving 14 bases between them. From germline, CDR1 is SGHTA and CDR2 FQGNSA. This CDR3 has 15 residues. In nucleotides, the CDR3 is TGTGCCAGCAGCTTATGGCCCGGACAGCCCTATGGCTACACCTTC. This sequence encodes CASSLWPGQPYGYTF.

The chain uses TRBV6-1 and TRBJ2-7; D unresolved. V was clipped by 3 bases and J by 6 bases, with 12 bases between them. This CDR3 has 13 amino acids. Per the germline V gene, CDR1 is MNHNS and CDR2 is SASEGT. CDR3 sequence reads: CASSDVSRGEQYF. In DNA form, the CDR3 reads TGTGCCAGCAGTGACGTGTCGAGAGGCGAGCAGTACTTC.

A note on this clone: The same CDR3 can be traced to other DNA sequences in this sample. The CDR3 DNA reads TGTGCCAGCAGCTTCCGGGAGTATAATTCACCCCTCCACTTT. It is translated as CASSFREYNSPLHF. The chain recombines TRBV28 with TRBJ1-6; no clear D gene. Germline-derived CDR1 and CDR2 are MDHEN and SYDVKM. This CDR3 has 14 residues. V was clipped by 6 bases and J by 4 bases, with 10 bases between them.

This sequence joins TRBV12-5 and TRBJ1-5, with a tentative D call TRBD1 (5 bases). There are 13 residues in the CDR3. Trimming stripped 6 bases from V and 5 bases from J, with 11 bases between. Looked up from germline, CDR1 is LGHNT and CDR2 is FRNRAP. CDR3 protein: CASGLDSDQPQHF. The CDR3 coding sequence is TGTGCTAGTGGCCTCGACAGTGATCAGCCCCAGCATTTT.

Concerning this clone itself: Other DNA sequences in the same sample also yield this CDR3. The chain uses TRBV4-3 and TRBJ1-4; 7 positions agree with TRBD1. V shed 0 bases and J 5 bases; nucleotides not matched to a gene: 6. This CDR3 is 16 amino acids long. The V gene's germline CDR1 is LGHNA and CDR2 YSLEER. CDR3 DNA: TGCGCCAGCAGCCAAGATTCGACAGGGAGAAATGAAAAACTGTTTTTT. Protein sequence: CASSQDSTGRNEKLFF.

The chain is built from TRBV2 and TRBJ1-1; 7 bases agree with TRBD1. CDR3 length equals 15 residues. The germline V gene encodes CDR1 SNHLY and CDR2 FYNNEI. With 7 bases clipped from V and 0 bases from J, the junction kept 8 bases outside the gene matches. The DNA of the CDR3 is TGTGCCAGCATTAGGGACAGCCGGTTGAACACTGAAGCTTTCTTT. This codes for CASIRDSRLNTEAFF.

The V call is TRBV7-2, the J call TRBJ1-5; no firm D call. The CDR3 has 15 amino acids. The germline V and J ends were trimmed by 3 bases and 0 bases, with 9 bases remaining between them. Germline V gene data show CDR1 as SGHTA and CDR2 as FQGNSA. CDR3 residues: CASSLRPVSNQPQHF. CDR3 bases: TGTGCCAGCAGCTTGCGGCCGGTTAGCAATCAGCCCCAGCATTTT.

This rearrangement joins TRBV11-3 to TRBJ2-3; the match to TRBD1 covers 7 bases. Looked up from germline, CDR1 is SGHNT and CDR2 is YENEEA. The CDR3 runs 14 residues. V lost 5 bases and J lost 2; bases outside the gene matches: 4. CDR3 sequence reads: CASSPGQATDTQYF. The CDR3 DNA is TGTGCCAGCAGCCCCGGACAGGCCACAGATACGCAGTATTTT.

V is TRBV29-1 and J is TRBJ2-1; possibly TRBD2 for D (6 bases). CDR1 SQVTM and CDR2 ANQGSEA come from the germline V gene. Trimming removed 2 bases at V and 9 bases at J, with 17 bases between. The CDR3 contains 14 residues. The CDR3, as DNA: TGCAGCGTTGAACCAAGACTAGGGGTGGGTGAGCAGTTCTTC. Protein sequence: CSVEPRLGVGEQFF.

The CDR3 DNA is TGTGCCAGCTCATATACCATAGGAGGTGAGACCCAGTACTTC. This codes for CASSYTIGGETQYF. J is TRBJ2-5 and V is TRBV27; D perhaps matches TRBD2 (5 bases). Germline values: CDR1 MNHEY, CDR2 SMNVEV (reference sequence). Trimming cost V 8 bases and J 5 bases, with 18 bases left between them. The CDR3 sequence is 14 residues long.

The V and J genes are TRBV5-6 and TRBJ1-2; TRBD1 aligns across 8 bases. The V gene's germline CDR1 is SGHDT and CDR2 YYEEEE. The CDR3 is 16 amino acids. The trim removed 0 bases at V and 5 bases at J, leaving 9 bases unmatched. The CDR3 spells CASSLDPSGGVYGYTF. In DNA, the CDR3 is TGTGCCAGCAGCTTGGATCCCTCAGGGGGCGTATATGGCTACACCTTC.

The rearrangement uses TRBV12-5 and TRBJ2-5; D call uncertain. The CDR3 spans 13 residues. Germline V lookup: CDR1 LGHNT, CDR2 FRNRAP. V was trimmed by 0 bases and J by 5 bases, leaving 7 bases between them. CDR3 nucleotides: TGTGCTAGTGGTTTGGTCTACGGGGAGACCCAGTACTTC. Translated: CASGLVYGETQYF.

This clone turned up a few times. In this CDR3 the conserved last residue, phenylalanine or tryptophan, is missing, so a read error is likely. The limits of the CDR3 on the DNA are not certain, so only TCRdb's listed CDR3 is given. The rearrangement uses TRBV6-4 and TRBJ1-2; TRBD1, the table's D call, was not compared with the DNA. The CDR3 adds up to 9 amino acids, both ends counted. Germline V gene data show CDR1 as MRHNA and CDR2 as SNTAGT. CDR3 residues: CARLQTGQV.

The chain employs TRBV4-2 and TRBJ1-4; D perhaps matches TRBD1 (6 bases). With 2 bases removed from V and 8 bases from J, the gap between germline ends came to 12 bases. Germline values: CDR1 LGHNA, CDR2 YNFKEQ. The CDR3 runs 14 residues. The CDR3 reads CASSQPTGGEKLFF. CDR3 nucleotide sequence: TGTGCCAGCAGCCAACCGACAGGTGGCGAAAAACTGTTTTTT.

The rearrangement links TRBV13 to TRBJ2-7; D unresolved. CDR3 length equals 14 residues. Germline V gene lookup returns CDR1 PRHDT and CDR2 FYEKMQ (reference sequence). The V end was cut by 0 bases, the J end by 3 bases, with 9 bases between. CDR3 DNA: TGTGCCAGCAGCTTAGGGCAGGCGAACTACGAGCAGTACTTC. It is translated as CASSLGQANYEQYF.

This rearrangement joins TRBV4-2 to TRBJ1-6, with D possibly matching TRBD1 (6 bases). With 0 bases removed from V and 5 bases from J, the gap between germline ends came to 8 bases. CDR3 size: 15 residues. Germline V lookup: CDR1 LGHNA, CDR2 YNFKEQ. The CDR3 DNA reads TGTGCCAGCAGCCAAGATCCAGGGGATAATTCACCCCTCCACTTT. Its translation: CASSQDPGDNSPLHF.

The rearrangement links TRBV5-6 to TRBJ2-5; tentatively, D is TRBD2 (5 bases). The CDR3 totals 13 residues. V shed 4 bases and J shed 1 base, with 8 bases lying between them. CDR1 and CDR2 from the germline V gene are SGHDT and YYEEEE. For the CDR3, the DNA is TGTGCCAGCAGCGGAGAGGGCCAAGAGACCCAGTACTTC. The encoded protein is CASSGEGQETQYF.

This chain joins TRBV5-1 and TRBJ1-4; TRBD1 aligns across 10 bases. Germline CDR1 and CDR2: SGHRS and YFSETQ. The V and J ends lost 1 base and 5 bases, in that order; junction bases with no gene match: 2. The CDR3 runs 15 residues. The CDR3 loop is CASSLWGQGNEKLFF. The CDR3 bases are TGCGCCAGCAGCTTGTGGGGACAGGGGAATGAAAAACTGTTTTTT.

The chain carries TRBV19 and TRBJ2-4; 8 bases are shared with TRBD1. The V segment lost 3 bases and the J segment 7 bases; nucleotides outside the gene matches: 5. The germline V gene has CDR1 LNHDA and CDR2 SQIVND (reference sequence). CDR3 length: 14 amino acids. The CDR3 DNA sequence: TGTGCCAGTAGTATTAGGGGGACAGGTAACATTCAGTACTTC. This translates into CASSIRGTGNIQYF.